Sequencing of this T cell receptor (beta chain) was carried out in a study of CD8 T cells in ankylosing spondylitis (dated by TCRdb to the late 2010s). For context, the study as a whole: The study profiled T cell receptor beta repertoires in healthy donors and ankylosing spondylitis patients to find disease-linked TCR variants. Samples of peripheral blood were taken, and for ankylosing spondylitis patients, synovial fluid was collected as well. The whole study cohort included under 140 healthy donors and around 25 ankylosing spondylitis patients.

The sample holds a few counts of this clonotype. No cognate antigen has been identified for it. No quality values exist for individual bases; no much larger clone is one base distant. The sequencing machine was an Illumina HiSeq 2500. Quantitative 5'-RACE with molecular barcodes was the method used to prepare the TCR beta libraries. As for the original processing: To identify disease-linked TCR variants, a new computational method was used, one built on a probabilistic model of VDJ rearrangement. TCRdb reprocessed the public reads (quality trimming at Q25 with fastp, clone calling with MiXCR) and kept in-frame beta chains. Rows with one shared CDR3 protein collapse into an entry with the most common genes and DNA. These V and J calls originate from TCRdb's pipeline instead of the authors' own analysis. In this sample the table shows fewer than 500,000 distinct CDR3 sequences, more than 20% of which occur a single time. Jointly, the top ten make up roughly 16% of the sample.

The CDR3 spans 15 residues, from the cysteine through the phenylalanine. Of the read, only the CDR3 DNA is kept; its 45 bases are in frame from base 1. Trimming costs V 5 bases and J 4 bases, and their ends lie 17 bases apart. Via the germline V gene (reference sequence), CDR1 is SGHAT and CDR2 FQDESV. Overall study outcomes, separate from this receptor: The disease-linked clones were reported as significantly enriched in matched synovial fluid samples from ankylosing spondylitis patients. Blood from ankylosing spondylitis patients appeared to be characterized by a TCR beta motif composed of about 8 highly homologous amino acid variants. A CD8+ phenotype was shown by the disease-linked clones, which were found at relatively low frequencies in peripheral blood. Some of the motif variants had been reported before in the synovial fluid and blood of reactive arthritis patients, a finding that suggests common disease-initiation mechanisms.

The source is a male donor with ankylosing spondylitis. What was sequenced was blood, either unsorted or a sorted T cell fraction (not recorded which). The chain was built from TRBV11-1 and TRBJ2-5; the D call could be TRBD1 or TRBD2, with each sharing 5 bases. In nucleotide form, the sequence is TGTGCCAGCAGCCACCGGGACCGCTCCAGAGAGACCCAGTACTTC. Translated, it reads CASSHRDRSRETQYF.